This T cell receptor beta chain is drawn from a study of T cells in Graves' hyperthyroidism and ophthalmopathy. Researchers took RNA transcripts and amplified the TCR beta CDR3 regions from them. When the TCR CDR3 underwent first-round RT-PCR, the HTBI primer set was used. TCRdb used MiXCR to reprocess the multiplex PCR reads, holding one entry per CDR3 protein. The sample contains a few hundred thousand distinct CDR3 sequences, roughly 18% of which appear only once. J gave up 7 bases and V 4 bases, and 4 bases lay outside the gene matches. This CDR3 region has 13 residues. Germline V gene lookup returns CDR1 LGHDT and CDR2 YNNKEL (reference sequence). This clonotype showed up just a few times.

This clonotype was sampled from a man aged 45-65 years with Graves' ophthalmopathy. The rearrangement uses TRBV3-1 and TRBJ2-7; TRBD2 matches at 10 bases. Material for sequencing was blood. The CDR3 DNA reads TGTGCCAGCAGCCCGGGACTAGCGAGAGAGCAGTACTTC. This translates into CASSPGLAREQYF.